Below are 8 T cell receptor beta chains sequenced from a single sample in a study of T cells in Graves' hyperthyroidism and ophthalmopathy. Amplification of TCR beta CDR3 regions was performed using RNA transcripts as template. HTBI primers were employed in a first-round RT-PCR of the TCR CDR3. TCRdb used MiXCR to reprocess the multiplex PCR reads, holding one entry per CDR3 protein. The top ten clones hold 15% of a sample with about 350,000 distinct CDR3 sequences, less than 20% of them seen once. Specimen: blood. The receptors come from a woman aged 40 to 50 with Graves' ophthalmopathy.

This clonotype was counted ten times or more. The rearrangement joins TRBV10-3 to TRBJ1-1, with D uncertain. Trimming removed 0 bases at V and 3 bases at J, with 14 bases between. Germline lookup yields CDR1 ENHRY and CDR2 SYGVKD. CDR3 length: 16 amino acids. The chain's CDR3 is CAISESGSLADTEAFF. As DNA, the CDR3 is TGTGCCATCAGTGAGTCGGGCTCCCTGGCCGACACTGAAGCTTTCTTT.

This clonotype occurred many times. The rearrangement joins TRBV5-1 to TRBJ2-6; 12 nucleotides align to TRBD2. V was pared by 4 bases and J by 0 bases, with 5 bases of the junction left unmatched. The germline CDR1 and CDR2 sequences are SGHRS and YFSETQ. CDR3 size: 18 residues. This chain's CDR3 is CASSRGLAGSSGANVLTF. The CDR3 DNA reads TGCGCCAGCAGCCGTGGACTAGCGGGGTCCTCTGGGGCCAACGTCCTGACTTTC.

The V call is TRBV7-3, the J call TRBJ1-1, with 8 bases that match TRBD1. Germline V gives CDR1 SGHTA, CDR2 FQGTGA. The trim removed 4 bases at V and 10 bases at J, leaving 5 bases unmatched. The CDR3 is 12 amino acids. CDR3 residues: CASSSGQGSAFF. CDR3 DNA: TGTGCCAGCAGCTCCGGACAGGGTTCAGCTTTCTTT.

This chain uses TRBV11-2 with TRBJ2-7; TRBD2 agrees at 11 bases. Germline CDR1 and CDR2: SGHAT and FQNNGV. The trim removed 3 bases at V and 4 bases at J, leaving 5 bases unmatched. The CDR3 runs to 15 residues. The CDR3 bases are TGTGCCAGCAGCTTCCCGACTAGCGGGACTTACGAGCAGTACTTC. Translation gives CASSFPTSGTYEQYF. Drawing the rest from reference TRBV11-2 and TRBJ2-7, the complete variable domain is EAGVAQSPRYKIIEKRQSVAFWCNPISGHATLYWYQQILGQGPKLLIQFQNNGVVDDSQLPKDRFSAERLKGVDSTLKIQPAKLEDSAVYLCASSFPTSGTYEQYFGPGTRLTVT.

There are many counts of this clonotype. This sequence joins TRBV6-2 or TRBV6-3 and TRBJ2-4, with D maybe TRBD2 (6 bases). Deletions cut 4 bases from V and 0 bases from J, with 10 bases between. CDR3 size: 15 residues. Looked up from germline, CDR1 is MNHEY and CDR2 is SVGEGT. The DNA for the CDR3 is TGTGCCAGCAGTTCGGCGGGATTAGCCAAAAACATTCAGTACTTC. Protein: CASSSAGLAKNIQYF.

Ten or more counts support this clonotype. The V and J genes are TRBV24-1 and TRBJ1-5; TRBD1 matches at 7 bases. This CDR3 contains 13 residues. V dropped 9 bases and J dropped 5; count of bases not matched to a gene: 6. In germline, CDR1 is KGHDR, CDR2 SFDVKD. CDR3 in DNA: TGTGCCACCTCGGCAGGGGGATATCAGCCCCAGCATTTT. Amino acid sequence: CATSAGGYQPQHF.

This clonotype was seen at least ten times. The V and J genes are TRBV19 and TRBJ1-1; D not resolved. Per germline, CDR1 LNHDA and CDR2 SQIVND (reference sequence). V shed 3 bases and J shed 5 bases, with 13 bases lying between them. This CDR3 is built from 14 residues. CDR3: CASSISDLWTEAFF. The CDR3 nucleotides are TGTGCCAGTAGTATTTCGGACCTGTGGACTGAAGCTTTCTTT. Together with reference TRBV19 and TRBJ1-1, the CDR3 gives the full variable domain: DGGITQSPKYLFRKEGQNVTLSCEQNLNHDAMYWYRQDPGQGLRLIYYSQIVNDFQKGDIAEGYSVSREKKESFPLTVTSAQKNPTAFYLCASSISDLWTEAFFGQGTRLTVV.

In this sample, this clonotype turned up many times. The chain has TRBV20-1 and TRBJ2-2; TRBD1 agrees at 9 bases. The germline V gene encodes CDR1 DFQATT and CDR2 SNEGSKA (reference sequence). The CDR3 runs to 14 residues. After removal of 6 bases from V and 4 bases from J, the junction contained 6 bases not matched to a gene. The CDR3: CSAKQGAGTGELFF. The CDR3 DNA follows: TGCAGTGCAAAACAGGGGGCAGGCACCGGGGAGCTGTTTTTT.